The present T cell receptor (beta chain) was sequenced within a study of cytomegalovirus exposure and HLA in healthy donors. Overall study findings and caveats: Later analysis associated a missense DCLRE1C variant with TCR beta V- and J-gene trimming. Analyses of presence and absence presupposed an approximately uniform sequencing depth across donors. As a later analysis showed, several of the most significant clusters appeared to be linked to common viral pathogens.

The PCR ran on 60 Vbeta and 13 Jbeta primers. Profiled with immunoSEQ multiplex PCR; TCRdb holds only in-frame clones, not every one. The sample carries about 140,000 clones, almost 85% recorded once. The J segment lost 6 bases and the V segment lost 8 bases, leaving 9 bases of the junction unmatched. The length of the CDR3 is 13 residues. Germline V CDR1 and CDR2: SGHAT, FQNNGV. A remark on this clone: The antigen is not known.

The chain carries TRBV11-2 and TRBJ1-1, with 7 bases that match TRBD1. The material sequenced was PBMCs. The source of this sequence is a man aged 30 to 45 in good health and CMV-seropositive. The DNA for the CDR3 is TGTGCCAGCGGAATACAGGGGCGCGCTGAAGCTTTCTTT. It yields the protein CASGIQGRAEAFF.